This is a list of T cell receptor beta chains from one sample in a study of blood T cell repertoires in COVID-19. Here immunoSEQ multiplex PCR was the method, and the copy in TCRdb shows in-frame clones only, minus some. Of some 150,000 clones listed, 87% are singletons. Sequencing was done on a sample of peripheral blood. The receptors derive from a woman aged 55 to 70 with active or convalescent COVID-19. Each CDR3 is given with its conserved first and last residue. Some rows mark clone size as missing; the rest say once, few, many or name a class of expanded clone.

>-|TRBJ2-7|TRBV5-6
CASSLLGTSGVNIHEQYF
>-|TRBJ2-2|TRBV25-1
CASSEFGQNTGELFF
>-|TRBJ1-1|TRBV15
CATSRGTGNTEAFF
>few|TRBJ1-5|TRBV19
CASKFSAGNQPQHF
>-|TRBJ1-6|TRBV4-3
CASSQKDYSSPLHF
>-|TRBJ2-2|TRBV7-2
CASNGGTAGELFF
>-|TRBJ1-6|TRBV19
CASSDRVSYNSPLHF
>many|TRBJ2-2|TRBV4-1
CASSQGRGGSLRSELFF
>-|TRBJ2-1|TRBV5-1
CASSYRRGQDYLEQFF
>-|TRBJ2-1|TRBV3-1/TRBV3-2
CASSPKTSGGYNEQFF
>-|TRBJ2-7|TRBV30
CAWSVKLGQGKGEQYF
>few|TRBJ2-2|TRBV3-1/TRBV3-2
CASSQLNTGELFF
>-|TRBJ2-4|TRBV15
CATSRTGQRNIQYF
>-|TRBJ2-2|TRBV7-3
CASSLLAGAPAGELFF
>-|TRBJ1-1|TRBV11-3
CASSSGTGTTEAFF
>once|TRBJ1-1|TRBV12-5
CASGLGISPLAFF
>-|TRBJ1-4|TRBV4-1
CASSQDIRATNEKLFF
>-|TRBJ2-1|TRBV6-1
CASSEVAGYNEQFF
>-|TRBJ1-1|TRBV9
CASSVVSGIEAFF
>few|TRBJ1-4|TRBV10-2
CASSEREGTNEKLFF
>few|TRBJ2-2|TRBV10-1
CASSELAGGLGTGELFF
>once|TRBJ2-2|TRBV4-3
CASSPWRGSAGELFF
>-|TRBJ2-3|TRBV4-3
CASSQSTTLRTDTQYF
>-|TRBJ1-6|TRBV6-1
CASSEDRGNSPLHF
>-|TRBJ1-2|TRBV18
CASSNRDRDGYTF
>-|TRBJ1-5|TRBV5-5
CASSQHHDLGGNSNQPQHF
>-|TRBJ1-3|TRBV19
CASTQAFSGNTIYF
>-|TRBJ2-5|TRBV10-3
CAISAGQGEAETQYF
>-|TRBJ1-4|TRBV7-8
CASSLGWGQGSEKLFF
>-|TRBJ2-3|TRBV7-3
CASSPSGVGADTQYF
>-|TRBJ2-2|TRBV28
CASSSTGVRTGELFF
>once|TRBJ1-5|TRBV19
CASSIGGQINQPQHF
>once|TRBJ1-6|TRBV6-5
CASSTGQGHSPLHF
>few|TRBJ1-4|TRBV19
CASRSNGQGAREKLFF
>-|TRBJ2-5|TRBV6-6
CASSEQETQYF
>-|TRBJ1-1|TRBV11-2
CASSLAGQANTEAFF
>-|TRBJ1-2|TRBV18
CASSPRDRENGYTF
>-|TRBJ2-5|TRBV7-9
CASSSGQGETQYF
>-|TRBJ2-7|TRBV5-1
CASSPQAESYEQYF
>-|TRBJ1-2|TRBV14
CASSQDTTVHYGYTF
>-|TRBJ1-2|TRBV7-9
CASSLAQDGYTF
>-|TRBJ2-5|TRBV7-9
CASSLGAEGETQYF